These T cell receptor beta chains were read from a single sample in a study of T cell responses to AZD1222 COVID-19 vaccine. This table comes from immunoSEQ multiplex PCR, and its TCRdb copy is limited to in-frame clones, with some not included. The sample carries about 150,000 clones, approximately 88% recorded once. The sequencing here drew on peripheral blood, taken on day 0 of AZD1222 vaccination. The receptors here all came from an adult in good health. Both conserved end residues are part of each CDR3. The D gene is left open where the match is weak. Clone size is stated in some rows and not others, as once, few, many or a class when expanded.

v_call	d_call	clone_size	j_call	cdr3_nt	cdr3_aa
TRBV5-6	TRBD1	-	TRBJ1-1	TGTGCCAGCCGTTCTGGACAGGGGGTCTCTGAAGCTTTCTTT	CASRSGQGVSEAFF
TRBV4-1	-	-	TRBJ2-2	TGCGCCAGCAGCCAAGAGATCCAACGAGCCGGGGAGCTGTTTTTT	CASSQEIQRAGELFF
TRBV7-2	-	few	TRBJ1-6	TGTGCCAGCAGCTTAGGGCCCTATAATTCACCCCTCCACTTT	CASSLGPYNSPLHF
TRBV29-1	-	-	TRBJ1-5	TGCAGCGTTGCCGGACAAGGCAATCAGCCCCAGCATTTT	CSVAGQGNQPQHF
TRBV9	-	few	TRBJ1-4	TGTGCCAGCAGCTCCACAGGGTGGGGTGAAAAACTGTTTTTT	CASSSTGWGEKLFF
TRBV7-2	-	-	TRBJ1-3	TGTGCCAGCAGCCCGCGGTGGGTCCGGGCAAACTCTGGAAACACCATATATTTT	CASSPRWVRANSGNTIYF
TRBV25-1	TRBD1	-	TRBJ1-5	TGTGCCAGCAGTACAGGGGCCCATCAGCCCCAGCATTTT	CASSTGAHQPQHF
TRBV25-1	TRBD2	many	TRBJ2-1	TGTGCCAGCTCCCGGGCGGGAGTCCACAATGAGCAGTTCTTC	CASSRAGVHNEQFF
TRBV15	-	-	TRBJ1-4	TGTGCCACCAGCAGAGCAAGGAATGAAAAACTGTTTTTT	CATSRARNEKLFF
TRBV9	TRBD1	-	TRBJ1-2	TGTGCCAGCAGCGCGGGACAGACTTTCTATGGCTACACCTTC	CASSAGQTFYGYTF
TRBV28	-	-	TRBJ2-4	TGTGCCAGCAGTTTTGAAATTGGGAAGATCTCCTTC	CASSFEIGKISF
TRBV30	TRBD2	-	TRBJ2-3	TGTGCCTGGACGGGGGCTAGCGGGATCGGGAATACGCAGTATTTT	CAWTGASGIGNTQYF
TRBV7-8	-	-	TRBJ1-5	TGTGCCAGCTCCGGGAGGGCGTCGGGCGGGAACAATCAGCCCCAGCATTTT	CASSGRASGGNNQPQHF
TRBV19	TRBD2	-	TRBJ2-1	TGTGCCAGTAGTACCGGACTAGCGGGATTCAATGAGCAGTTCTTC	CASSTGLAGFNEQFF
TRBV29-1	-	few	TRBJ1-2	TGCAGCGTTGTTAGGCCCCCGGGAAGTGGCTACACCTTC	CSVVRPPGSGYTF
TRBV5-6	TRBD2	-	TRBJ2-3	TGTGCCAGCGGCGGGACTAGCGGGAACACAGATACGCAGTATTTT	CASGGTSGNTDTQYF
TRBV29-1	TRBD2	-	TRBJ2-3	TGCAGCGCCAAATTAGCGGGAGGGATGGCAGATACGCAGTATTTT	CSAKLAGGMADTQYF
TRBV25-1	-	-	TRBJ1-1	TGTGCCAGCACGGACGACAGTACCGCCGCTTTCTTT	CASTDDSTAAFF
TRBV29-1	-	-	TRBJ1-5	TGCAGCGTACGAGGGGGGAGAGGTCAGCCCCAGCATTTT	CSVRGGRGQPQHF
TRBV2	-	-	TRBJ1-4	TGTGCCAGCAGTACCGACAGAAGTGCTAATGAAAAACTGTTTTTT	CASSTDRSANEKLFF
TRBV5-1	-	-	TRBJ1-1	TGCGCCAGCGGGTATGAGCACACTGAAGCTTTCTTT	CASGYEHTEAFF
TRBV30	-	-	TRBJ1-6	TGTGCCTGGAGTGTATCCCAATCCCTCCACTTT	CAWSVSQSLHF
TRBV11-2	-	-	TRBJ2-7	TGTGCCAGCAGGTCCGGGGGCTACGAGCAGTACTTC	CASRSGGYEQYF
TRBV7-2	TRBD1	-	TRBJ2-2	TGTGCCAGCAGCCCCCGGGACAGAGCGAACACCGGGGAGCTGTTTTTT	CASSPRDRANTGELFF
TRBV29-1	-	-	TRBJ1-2	TGCAGCGTTGTTAACCTGGCAGGCTACACCTTC	CSVVNLAGYTF
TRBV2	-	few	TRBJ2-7	TGTGCCAGCAGTCTCCCGGACGGGGGCCCCTACGAGCAGTACTTC	CASSLPDGGPYEQYF
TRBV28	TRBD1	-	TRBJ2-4	TGTGCCAGCAGTTCACAGGGGGCGGGCAAAAACATTCAGTACTTC	CASSSQGAGKNIQYF
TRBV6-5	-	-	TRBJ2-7	TGTGCCAGCAGTTACTCGGCTAGCACCGAGCAGTACTTC	CASSYSASTEQYF
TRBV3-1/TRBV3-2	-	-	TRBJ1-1	TGTGCCAGCAGCCAATGGAAAAGTGAAGCTTTCTTT	CASSQWKSEAFF
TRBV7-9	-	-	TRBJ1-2	TGTGCCAGCAGCCCCCCTGACAGAGAAGCTAACTATGGCTACACCTTC	CASSPPDREANYGYTF
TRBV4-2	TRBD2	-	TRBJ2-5	TGTGCCAGCAGCCAAGTCGGCGGGAGGGCGGGAGAGACCCAGTACTTC	CASSQVGGRAGETQYF
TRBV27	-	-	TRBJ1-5	TGTGCCAGCAGTTCATATAGCAATCAGCCCCAGCATTTT	CASSSYSNQPQHF
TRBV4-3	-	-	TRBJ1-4	TGCGCCAGCAGCCAAGGAAGGCCGGCCGGCGGAGAAAAACTGTTTTTT	CASSQGRPAGGEKLFF
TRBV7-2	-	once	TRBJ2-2	TGTGCCAGCAGCCGGGCGAACACCGGGGAGCTGTTTTTT	CASSRANTGELFF
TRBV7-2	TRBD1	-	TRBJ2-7	TGTGCCAGCCAGCCAGGGACAGGGGCCTACGAGCAGTACTTC	CASQPGTGAYEQYF
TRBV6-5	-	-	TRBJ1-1	TGTGCCAGCAGTTACTCGGGGGGCAAACTGAACACTGAAGCTTTCTTT	CASSYSGGKLNTEAFF
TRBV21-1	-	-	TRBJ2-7	TGTGCCAGCACCACAGGGACGGCCAGGGAGTACTTC	CASTTGTAREYF
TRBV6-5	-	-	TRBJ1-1	TGTGCCAGCAGTTACTCGCAGGAGCTCACTACTGAAGCTTTCTTT	CASSYSQELTTEAFF
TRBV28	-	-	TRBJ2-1	TGTGCCAGCAGAATTGGACCCTCTTACAATGAGCAGTTCTTC	CASRIGPSYNEQFF
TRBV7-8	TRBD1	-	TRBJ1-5	TGTGCCAGCAGCTTAGCCCAGGGACAGCCTAGCAATCAGCCCCAGCATTTT	CASSLAQGQPSNQPQHF
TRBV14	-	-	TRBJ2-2	TGTGCCAGCAGTTATAGAGTCCCCGGGGAGCTGTTTTTT	CASSYRVPGELFF
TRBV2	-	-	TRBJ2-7	TGTGCCAGCACCGTCCCGGGACTTTCCTACGAGCAGTACTTC	CASTVPGLSYEQYF
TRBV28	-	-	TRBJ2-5	TGTGCCAGCAGTTTAGGGGTTGGGGCGATACAAGAGACCCAGTACTTC	CASSLGVGAIQETQYF
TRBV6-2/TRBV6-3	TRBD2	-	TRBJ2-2	TGTGCCAGCAGTTACCGGGACTACTACACCGGGGAGCTGTTTTTT	CASSYRDYYTGELFF
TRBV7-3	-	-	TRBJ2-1	TGTGCCAGCAGCTTAGGGCGCGGGCAGTTCTTC	CASSLGRGQFF
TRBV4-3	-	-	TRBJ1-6	TGCGCCAGCAGCCAATACCCAACCGAAAATTCACCCCTCCACTTT	CASSQYPTENSPLHF